This T cell receptor (beta chain) was captured by sequencing in a study of radiation and T cells in renal cell carcinoma. Overall study context: Nephrectomy followed 15 Gy stereotactic body radiation by 4 weeks. Study conclusions and caveats: In blood, top tumor clones expanded by 2 weeks, shrinking by 4.

The method was immunoSEQ multiplex PCR; TCRdb's version includes in-frame clones alone and lacks a portion of them. Of tens of thousands of clones in the sample, 70% to 85% are singletons; the top ten hold less than 7%. Regarding time point: baseline pretreatment blood. As for treatment: 15 Gy SBRT to primary tumor, nephrectomy 4 weeks later. Serial blood draws occurred at baseline and 2 and 4 weeks post-SBRT. Remarks on this clone: Antigen specificity is unknown.

The sequence was collected from a man between 60 and 75 years old with renal cell carcinoma. Sample: blood, taken from a patient whose treatment included radiotherapy and nephrectomy.

CDR3 region: CASSQPGQVYEQYF. The CDR3 region has the DNA TGTGCCAGCAGCCAACCCGGACAGGTTTACGAGCAGTACTTC. The chain has TRBV4-2 and TRBJ2-7; the match to TRBD1 covers 7 bases. Per the germline V gene, CDR1 is LGHNA and CDR2 is YNFKEQ. CDR3 length equals 14 residues. V lost 2 bases, J lost 4 bases, and 5 bases stayed unmatched.